These 10 T cell receptor beta chains originate from one sample sequenced in a study of blood T cell repertoires in COVID-19. TCRdb's table, derived via immunoSEQ multiplex PCR, lists solely in-frame clones and lacks some. The sample records 59,000 or so clones, roughly 79% being singletons. Sequences were obtained from peripheral blood. These TCRs come from a woman aged 80 or over with active or convalescent COVID-19.

The chain couples TRBV6-5 to TRBJ2-2, with D unclear. Germline assignment: CDR1 MNHEY and CDR2 SVGAGI. V dropped 5 bases and J dropped 4 bases, with 5 bases sitting between them. The CDR3 consists of 12 residues. CDR3: CASSLTTGELFF. The CDR3 DNA is TGTGCCAGCAGTCTAACCACCGGGGAGCTGTTTTTT.

V and J are TRBV12-3 or TRBV12-4 and TRBJ2-7; tentatively, D is TRBD1 (5 bases). Trimming removed 6 bases from V and 6 bases from J, with 15 bases in between. CDR3 length equals 13 residues. The CDR3 reads CASRDQGGGEQYF. The CDR3 bases are TGTGCCAGCAGAGATCAGGGTGGTGGCGAGCAGTACTTC.

This chain links TRBV19 with TRBJ1-1, with a weak D call TRBD1 (5 bases). The CDR3 covers 16 residues. The germline V gene encodes CDR1 LNHDA and CDR2 SQIVND (reference sequence). Trimming removed 4 bases at V and 0 bases at J, with 15 bases between. This chain's CDR3 is CASSTSGQPLNTEAFF. For the CDR3, the DNA is TGTGCCAGTAGTACGTCAGGGCAGCCCTTGAACACTGAAGCTTTCTTT.

This chain joins TRBV7-2 and TRBJ2-7, with 11 bases that match TRBD2. Trimming at V came to 4 bases and at J to 2 bases, leaving 4 bases not matched to a gene. The CDR3 runs 15 residues. CDR1 is SGHTA and CDR2 is FQGNSA in the germline V gene. Here the CDR3 reads CASSSPGLAAYEQYF. As DNA, the CDR3 is TGTGCCAGCAGCTCTCCGGGACTAGCGGCCTACGAGCAGTACTTC.

The chain's CDR3 is CASSYRELEAFF. As DNA, the CDR3 is TGTGCCAGCAGCTACCGGGAACTTGAAGCTTTCTTT. V usage is TRBV6-6 and J usage is TRBJ1-1; D ambiguous. The CDR3 consists of 12 residues. The germline CDR1 and CDR2 sequences are MNHNY and SVGAGI (reference sequence). Trimming stripped 6 bases from V and 7 bases from J, with 12 bases between.

The chain has TRBV4-3 and TRBJ1-3; D gene uncertain. Germline-derived CDR1 and CDR2 are LGHNA and YSLEER. Trimming took 1 base from V and 3 from J, leaving 10 bases between them. The CDR3 is 15 amino acids. In DNA, the CDR3 is TGCGCCAGCAGCCAAGCCTACCGAGGTGGAAACACCATATATTTT. Amino acid sequence: CASSQAYRGGNTIYF.

The chain couples TRBV14 to TRBJ1-1, with D possibly matching TRBD1 (6 bases). The CDR3 is 13 residues long. V was cut by 7 bases and J by 5 bases, with 14 bases left in between. Germline CDR1 is SGHDN and CDR2 is FVKESK. The CDR3 spells CASNMVRGTEAFF. CDR3 nucleotide sequence: TGTGCCAGCAACATGGTAAGGGGGACTGAAGCTTTCTTT.

This clone was seen only a few times. The genes are TRBV4-1 and TRBJ1-1, with TRBD1 identical over 8 bases. The germline gives CDR1 MGHRA, CDR2 YSYEKL. Germline trimming cut 3 bases from V and 7 bases from J; bases unmatched to any gene: 10. The CDR3 consists of 15 residues. CDR3 sequence: CASSQPSQGEGEAFF. CDR3 DNA: TGCGCCAGCAGCCAGCCGTCACAGGGGGAGGGTGAAGCTTTCTTT.

This chain uses TRBV5-4 with TRBJ1-2; D is ambiguous. V lost 4 bases and J lost 4, with 14 bases in between. This CDR3 region has 14 residues. Germline CDR1 and CDR2: SGHNT and YYREEE (reference sequence). The CDR3 region is CASSPAGVGYGYTF. The CDR3 region has the DNA TGTGCCAGCAGCCCGGCCGGGGTAGGCTATGGCTACACCTTC.

The chain has TRBV7-2 and TRBJ2-5; 8 bases agree with TRBD2. Germline-derived CDR1 and CDR2 are SGHTA and FQGNSA. V lost 5 bases to trimming and J lost 0 bases; unmatched junction nucleotides: 17. CDR3 size: 19 residues. The DNA for the CDR3 is TGTGCCAGCAGCGTCCGATCGAAGAGGGCGGGGGGCCACCAAGAGACCCAGTACTTC. It specifies CASSVRSKRAGGHQETQYF.